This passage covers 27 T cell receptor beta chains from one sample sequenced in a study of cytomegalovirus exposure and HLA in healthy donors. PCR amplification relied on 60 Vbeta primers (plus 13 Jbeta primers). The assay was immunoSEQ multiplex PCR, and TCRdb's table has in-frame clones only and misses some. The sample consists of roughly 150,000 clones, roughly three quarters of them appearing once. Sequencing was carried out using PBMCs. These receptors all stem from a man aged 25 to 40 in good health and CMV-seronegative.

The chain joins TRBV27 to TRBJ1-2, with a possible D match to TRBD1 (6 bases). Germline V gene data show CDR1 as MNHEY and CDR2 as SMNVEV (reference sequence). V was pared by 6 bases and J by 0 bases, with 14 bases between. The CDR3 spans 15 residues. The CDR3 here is CASRPVAGANYGYTF. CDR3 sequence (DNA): TGTGCCAGCAGGCCTGTGGCAGGGGCTAACTATGGCTACACCTTC.

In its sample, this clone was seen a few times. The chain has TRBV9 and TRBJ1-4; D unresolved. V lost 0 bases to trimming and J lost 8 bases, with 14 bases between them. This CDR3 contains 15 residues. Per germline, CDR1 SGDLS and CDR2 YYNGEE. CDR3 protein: CASSVGPGNYEKLFF. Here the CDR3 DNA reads TGTGCCAGCAGCGTAGGCCCGGGGAACTACGAAAAACTGTTTTTT.

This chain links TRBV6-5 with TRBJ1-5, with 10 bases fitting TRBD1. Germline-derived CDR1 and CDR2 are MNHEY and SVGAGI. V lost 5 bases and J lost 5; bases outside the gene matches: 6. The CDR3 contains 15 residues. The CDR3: CASSPQGTGDQPQHF. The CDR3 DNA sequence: TGTGCCAGCAGTCCCCAAGGGACAGGGGATCAGCCCCAGCATTTT.

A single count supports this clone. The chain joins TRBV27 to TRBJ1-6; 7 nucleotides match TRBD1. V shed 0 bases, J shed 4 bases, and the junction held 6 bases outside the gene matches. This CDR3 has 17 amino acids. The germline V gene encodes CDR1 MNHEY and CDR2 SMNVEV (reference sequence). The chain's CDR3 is CASSLSWAGGYNSPLHF. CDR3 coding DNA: TGTGCCAGCAGTTTATCGTGGGCAGGGGGTTATAATTCACCCCTCCACTTT.

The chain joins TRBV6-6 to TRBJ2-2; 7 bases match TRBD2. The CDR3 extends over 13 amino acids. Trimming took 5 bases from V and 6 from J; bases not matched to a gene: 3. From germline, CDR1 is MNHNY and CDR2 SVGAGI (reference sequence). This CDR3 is CASSPREAGELFF. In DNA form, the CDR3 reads TGTGCCAGCAGTCCCCGGGAGGCCGGGGAGCTGTTTTTT.

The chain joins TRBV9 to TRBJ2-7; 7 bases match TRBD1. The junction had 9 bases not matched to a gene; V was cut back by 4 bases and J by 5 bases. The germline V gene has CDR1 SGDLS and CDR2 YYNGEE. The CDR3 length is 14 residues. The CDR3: CASSPVDRAHEQYF. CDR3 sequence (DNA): TGTGCCAGCAGCCCGGTCGACAGGGCCCACGAGCAGTACTTC.

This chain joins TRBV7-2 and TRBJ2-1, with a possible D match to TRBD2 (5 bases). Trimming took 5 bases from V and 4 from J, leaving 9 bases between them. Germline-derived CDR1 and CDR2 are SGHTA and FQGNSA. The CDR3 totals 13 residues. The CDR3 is CASSRTDYNEQFF. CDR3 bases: TGTGCCAGCAGCCGGACTGATTACAATGAGCAGTTCTTC.

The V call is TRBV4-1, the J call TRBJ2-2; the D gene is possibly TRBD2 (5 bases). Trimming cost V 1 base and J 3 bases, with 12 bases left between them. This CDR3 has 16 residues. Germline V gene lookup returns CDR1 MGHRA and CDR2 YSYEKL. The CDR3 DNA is TGCGCCAGCAGCCAAGTTTCACTAGTGTACACCGGGGAGCTGTTTTTT. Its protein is CASSQVSLVYTGELFF.

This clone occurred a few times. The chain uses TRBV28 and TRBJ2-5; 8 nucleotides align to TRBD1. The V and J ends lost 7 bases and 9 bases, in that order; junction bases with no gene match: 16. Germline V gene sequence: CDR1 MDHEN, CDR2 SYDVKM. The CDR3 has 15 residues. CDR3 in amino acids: CASTSFDRGALAQYF. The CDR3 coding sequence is TGTGCCAGCACCTCCTTCGACAGGGGCGCGTTGGCCCAGTACTTC.

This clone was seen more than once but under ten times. CDR3 in DNA: TGTGCCAGCAGCATACACCAGGGGGCGGGTGGGGCCAACGTCCTGACTTTC. Its protein is CASSIHQGAGGANVLTF. This chain joins TRBV11-2 and TRBJ2-6; 8 nucleotides align to TRBD1. Germline CDR1 and CDR2: SGHAT and FQNNGV. The CDR3 totals 17 residues. V trimming: 5 bases; J trimming: 3 bases; junction bases outside the gene matches: 9.

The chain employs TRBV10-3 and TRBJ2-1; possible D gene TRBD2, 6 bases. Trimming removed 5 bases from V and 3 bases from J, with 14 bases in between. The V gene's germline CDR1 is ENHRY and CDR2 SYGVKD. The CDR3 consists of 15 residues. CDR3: CAISIRESYYNEQFF. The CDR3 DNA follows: TGTGCCATCAGTATACGGGAGAGTTACTACAATGAGCAGTTCTTC.

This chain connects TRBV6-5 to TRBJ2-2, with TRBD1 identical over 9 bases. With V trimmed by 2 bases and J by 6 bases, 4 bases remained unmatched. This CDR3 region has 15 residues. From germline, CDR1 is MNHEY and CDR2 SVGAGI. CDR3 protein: CASSYGTGFAGELFF. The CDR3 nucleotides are TGTGCCAGCAGTTACGGGACAGGGTTTGCCGGGGAGCTGTTTTTT.

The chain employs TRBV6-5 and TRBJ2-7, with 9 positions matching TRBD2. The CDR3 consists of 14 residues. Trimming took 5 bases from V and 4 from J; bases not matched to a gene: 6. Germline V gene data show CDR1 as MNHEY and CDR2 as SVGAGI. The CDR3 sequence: CASSQTSGPYEQYF. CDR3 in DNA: TGTGCCAGCAGTCAGACTAGCGGACCATACGAGCAGTACTTC.

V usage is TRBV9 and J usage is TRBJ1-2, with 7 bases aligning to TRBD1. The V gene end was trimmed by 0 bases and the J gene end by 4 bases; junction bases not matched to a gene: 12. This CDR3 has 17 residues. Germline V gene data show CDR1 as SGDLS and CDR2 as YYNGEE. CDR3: CASSVGQGLGGLYGYTF. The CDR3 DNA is TGTGCCAGCAGCGTAGGTCAGGGACTAGGGGGCCTCTATGGCTACACCTTC.

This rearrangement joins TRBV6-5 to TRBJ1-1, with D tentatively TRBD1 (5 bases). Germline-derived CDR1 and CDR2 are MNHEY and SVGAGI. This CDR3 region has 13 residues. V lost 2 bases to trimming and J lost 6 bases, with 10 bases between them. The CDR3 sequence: CASSYQGGAEAFF. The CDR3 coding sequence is TGTGCCAGCAGTTACCAGGGCGGAGCTGAAGCTTTCTTT.

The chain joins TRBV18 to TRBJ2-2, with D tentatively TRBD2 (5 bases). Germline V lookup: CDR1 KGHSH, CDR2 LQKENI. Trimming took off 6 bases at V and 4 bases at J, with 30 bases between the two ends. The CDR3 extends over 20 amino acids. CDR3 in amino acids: CASSRAPVEGVPLLTGELFF. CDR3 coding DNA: TGTGCCAGCTCTCGAGCCCCTGTAGAGGGAGTCCCCTTACTCACCGGGGAGCTGTTTTTT.

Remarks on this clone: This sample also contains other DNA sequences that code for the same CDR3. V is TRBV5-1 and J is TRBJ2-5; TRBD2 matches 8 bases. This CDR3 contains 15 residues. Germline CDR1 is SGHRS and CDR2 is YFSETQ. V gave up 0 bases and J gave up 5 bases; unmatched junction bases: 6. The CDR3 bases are TGCGCCAGCAGCTTGGGCGCGGGAGGAGGCGAGACCCAGTACTTC. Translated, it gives CASSLGAGGGETQYF.

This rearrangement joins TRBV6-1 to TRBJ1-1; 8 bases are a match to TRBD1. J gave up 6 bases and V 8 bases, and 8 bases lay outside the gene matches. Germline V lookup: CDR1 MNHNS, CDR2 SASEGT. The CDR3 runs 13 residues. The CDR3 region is CASLPTGVAEAFF. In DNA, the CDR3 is TGTGCCAGCCTGCCGACAGGGGTCGCTGAAGCTTTCTTT.

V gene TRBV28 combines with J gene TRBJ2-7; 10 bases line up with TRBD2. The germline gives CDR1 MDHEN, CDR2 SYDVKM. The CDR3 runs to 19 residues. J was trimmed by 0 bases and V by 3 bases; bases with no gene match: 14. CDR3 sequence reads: CASSLTPPGTSVNSYEQYF. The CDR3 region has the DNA TGTGCCAGCAGTTTGACTCCCCCCGGGACTAGCGTGAACTCCTACGAGCAGTACTTC. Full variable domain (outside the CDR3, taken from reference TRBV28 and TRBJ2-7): DVKVTQSSRYLVKRTGEKVFLECVQDMDHENMFWYRQDPGLGLRLIYFSYDVKMKEKGDIPEGYSVSREKKERFSLILESASTNQTSMYLCASSLTPPGTSVNSYEQYFGPGTRLTVT.

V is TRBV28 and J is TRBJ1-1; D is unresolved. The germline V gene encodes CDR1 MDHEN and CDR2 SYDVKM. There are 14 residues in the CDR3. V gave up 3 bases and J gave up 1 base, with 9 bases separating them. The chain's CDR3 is CASSLVRENTEAFF. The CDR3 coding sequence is TGTGCCAGCAGTTTGGTGCGGGAGAACACTGAAGCTTTCTTT.

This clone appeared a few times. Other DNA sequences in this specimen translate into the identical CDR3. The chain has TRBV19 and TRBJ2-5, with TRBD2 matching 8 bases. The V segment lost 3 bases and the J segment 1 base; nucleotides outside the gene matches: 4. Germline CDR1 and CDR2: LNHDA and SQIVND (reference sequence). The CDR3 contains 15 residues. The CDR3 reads CASSIAGGVQETQYF. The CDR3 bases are TGTGCCAGTAGTATTGCGGGAGGAGTCCAAGAGACCCAGTACTTC.

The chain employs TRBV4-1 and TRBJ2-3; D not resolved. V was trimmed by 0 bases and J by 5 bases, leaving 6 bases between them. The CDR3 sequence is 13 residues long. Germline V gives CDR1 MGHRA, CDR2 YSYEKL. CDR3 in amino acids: CASSQDPRDTQYF. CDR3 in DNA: TGCGCCAGCAGCCAAGATCCGAGAGATACGCAGTATTTT.

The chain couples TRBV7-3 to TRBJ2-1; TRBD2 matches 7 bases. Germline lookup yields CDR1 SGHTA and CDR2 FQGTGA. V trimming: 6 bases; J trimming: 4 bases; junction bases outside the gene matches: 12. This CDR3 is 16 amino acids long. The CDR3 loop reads CASSISGEIGYNEQFF. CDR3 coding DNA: TGTGCCAGCAGTATCAGCGGGGAGATAGGTTACAATGAGCAGTTCTTC.

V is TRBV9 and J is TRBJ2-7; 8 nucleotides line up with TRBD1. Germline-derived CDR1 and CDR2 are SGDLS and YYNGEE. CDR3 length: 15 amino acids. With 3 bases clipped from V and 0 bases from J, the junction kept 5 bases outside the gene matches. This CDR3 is CASSAGTGSSYEQYF. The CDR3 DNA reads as TGTGCCAGCAGCGCCGGGACAGGAAGCTCCTACGAGCAGTACTTC. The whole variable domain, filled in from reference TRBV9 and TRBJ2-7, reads DSGVTQTPKHLITATGQRVTLRCSPRSGDLSVYWYQQSLDQGLQFLIQYYNGEERAKGNILERFSAQQFPDLHSELNLSSLELGDSALYFCASSAGTGSSYEQYFGPGTRLTVT.

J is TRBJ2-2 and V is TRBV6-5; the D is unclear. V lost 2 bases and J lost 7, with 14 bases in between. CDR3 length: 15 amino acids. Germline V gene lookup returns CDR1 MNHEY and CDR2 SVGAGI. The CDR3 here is CASSYHQVMDGELFF. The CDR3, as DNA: TGTGCCAGCAGTTACCACCAGGTTATGGACGGGGAGCTGTTTTTT.

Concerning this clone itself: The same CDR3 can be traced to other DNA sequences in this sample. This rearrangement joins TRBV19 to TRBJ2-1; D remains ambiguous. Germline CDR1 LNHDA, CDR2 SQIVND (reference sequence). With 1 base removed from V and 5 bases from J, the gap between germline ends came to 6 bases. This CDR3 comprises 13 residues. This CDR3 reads CASSIGGDNEQFF. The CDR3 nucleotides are TGTGCCAGTAGTATAGGAGGAGACAATGAGCAGTTCTTC.

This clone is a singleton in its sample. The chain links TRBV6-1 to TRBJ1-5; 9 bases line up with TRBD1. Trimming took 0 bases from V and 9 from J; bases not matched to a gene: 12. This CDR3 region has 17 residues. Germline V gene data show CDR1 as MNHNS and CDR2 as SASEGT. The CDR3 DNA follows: TGTGCCAGCAGTGAAGCGCTTCAGGGGACAGGGAGCGGGCCCCAGCATTTT. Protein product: CASSEALQGTGSGPQHF.